Shown below are 23 T cell receptor beta chains from a single sample sequenced in a study of shared clonotypes between healthy human individuals. The naive CD8 fraction comprised CD45RO-negative cells positively selected for CCR7 and excluded terminally differentiated effector memory CD45RA+ cells. Assay used: immunoSEQ multiplex PCR; TCRdb lists only in-frame clones, some missing. The sample consists of about 2.2 million clones, 90% to 95% of them appearing once. Sequencing was performed on naive CD8+ T cells from PBMCs. The receptors originated from a young man in good health. Some clones in this sample may be carry-over from other donors' samples.

The chain combines TRBV28 with TRBJ1-4; D is unclear. Germline CDR1 reads MDHEN; CDR2 reads SYDVKM. This CDR3 has 12 residues. The V and J ends lost 6 bases and 8 bases respectively, with 10 bases between them. The CDR3 bases are TGTGCCAGCAGGGACTTTAGGGAAAAACTGTTTTTT. It encodes CASRDFREKLFF.

The chain joins TRBV6-5 to TRBJ2-7; tentatively, D is TRBD1 (6 bases). V was clipped by 10 bases and J by 2 bases, with 15 bases between them. The V gene's germline CDR1 is MNHEY and CDR2 SVGAGI. CDR3 length: 13 amino acids. The DNA for the CDR3 is TGTGCCACCAGGATGGGGGCTGCCTACGAGCAGTACTTC. Amino acid sequence: CATRMGAAYEQYF.

This clone was seen once. This sequence joins TRBV11-2 and TRBJ1-2; 10 positions agree with TRBD1. Germline V gives CDR1 SGHAT, CDR2 FQNNGV. Trimming took 7 bases from V and 4 from J; bases not matched to a gene: 21. CDR3 size: 19 residues. CDR3 sequence reads: CASTRAPGTGDGGGYGYTF. CDR3 DNA: TGTGCCAGCACTAGAGCACCCGGGACAGGGGACGGTGGGGGCTATGGCTACACCTTC.

This chain joins TRBV28 and TRBJ2-7; TRBD1 or TRBD2 may be the D gene (5 bases each). The CDR3 contains 14 residues. Trimming pared 5 bases from V and 0 bases from J, leaving 11 bases between. The germline CDR1 and CDR2 sequences are MDHEN and SYDVKM. CDR3 amino acids: CASSPWGTSYEQYF. CDR3 bases: TGTGCCAGCAGTCCATGGGGGACCTCCTACGAGCAGTACTTC. Complete variable domain (other parts from reference TRBV28 and TRBJ2-7): DVKVTQSSRYLVKRTGEKVFLECVQDMDHENMFWYRQDPGLGLRLIYFSYDVKMKEKGDIPEGYSVSREKKERFSLILESASTNQTSMYLCASSPWGTSYEQYFGPGTRLTVT.

V gene TRBV28 combines with J gene TRBJ2-5; 9 bases map to TRBD1. The CDR3 consists of 13 residues. Germline V gives CDR1 MDHEN, CDR2 SYDVKM. V shed 8 bases, J shed 5 bases, and the junction held 6 bases outside the gene matches. CDR3 loop: CASDRGKTETQYF. DNA of the CDR3: TGTGCCAGCGACAGGGGGAAGACGGAGACCCAGTACTTC.

A single count supports this clone. The genes are TRBV28 and TRBJ2-3; no clear D gene. Germline loops: CDR1 MDHEN, CDR2 SYDVKM. Trimming cost V 6 bases and J 3 bases, with 4 bases left between them. CDR3 length equals 11 residues. CDR3 in DNA: TGTGCCAGCAGCCAGACAGATACGCAGTATTTT. This translates into CASSQTDTQYF. The whole variable domain, filled in from reference TRBV28 and TRBJ2-3, reads DVKVTQSSRYLVKRTGEKVFLECVQDMDHENMFWYRQDPGLGLRLIYFSYDVKMKEKGDIPEGYSVSREKKERFSLILESASTNQTSMYLCASSQTDTQYFGPGTRLTVL.

V is TRBV7-8 and J is TRBJ2-1, with TRBD2 identical over 13 bases. CDR1 is SGHVS, CDR2 FQNEAQ, per germline. V lost 5 bases to trimming and J lost 4 bases; unmatched junction nucleotides: 17. This CDR3 spans 20 amino acids. CDR3: CASSITGEIELAGGYNEQFF. The CDR3 nucleotides are TGTGCCAGCAGCATAACAGGGGAAATCGAACTAGCGGGAGGGTACAATGAGCAGTTCTTC.

V gene TRBV19 combines with J gene TRBJ2-5; TRBD2 aligns across 8 bases. V gave up 4 bases and J gave up 1 base; unmatched junction bases: 2. Germline V lookup: CDR1 LNHDA, CDR2 SQIVND (reference sequence). The CDR3 covers 14 residues. The CDR3 reads CASSTGLAQETQYF. The CDR3 region has the DNA TGTGCCAGTAGTACCGGACTAGCCCAAGAGACCCAGTACTTC.

The chain couples TRBV2 to TRBJ2-7, with a possible D match to TRBD1 (6 bases). The CDR3 has 18 residues. The germline V gene encodes CDR1 SNHLY and CDR2 FYNNEI. V was clipped by 0 bases and J by 4 bases, with 22 bases between them. The DNA of the CDR3 is TGTGCCAGCAGTGAAGCGCTTGGGGGCCAAGGCACATCGTACGAGCAGTACTTC. This gives the protein CASSEALGGQGTSYEQYF. The full variable domain, its missing parts supplied by reference TRBV2 and TRBJ2-7, is EPEVTQTPSHQVTQMGQEVILRCVPISNHLYFYWYRQILGQKVEFLVSFYNNEISEKSEIFDDQFSVERPDGSNFTLKIRSTKLEDSAMYFCASSEALGGQGTSYEQYFGPGTRLTVT.

Written as DNA, the CDR3 is TGTGCCAGCAGCTCACATGACGGAGGGGTTCGAGAGACCCAGTACTTC. It is translated as CASSSHDGGVRETQYF. The chain employs TRBV7-7 and TRBJ2-5, with D tentatively TRBD2 (6 bases). The CDR3 runs 16 residues. V lost 4 bases, J lost 4 bases, and 19 bases lay in between. From germline, CDR1 is SSHAT and CDR2 FNYEAQ (reference sequence). Full variable domain (missing parts from reference TRBV7-7 and TRBJ2-5): GAGVSQSPRYKVTKRGQDVTLRCDPISSHATLYWYQQALGQGPEFLTYFNYEAQPDKSGLPSDRFSAERPEGSISTLTIQRTEQRDSAMYRCASSSHDGGVRETQYFGPGTRLLVL.

The V gene is TRBV11-2, the J gene TRBJ2-1; D tentatively reads TRBD1 or TRBD2 (5 bases each). The germline V gene has CDR1 SGHAT and CDR2 FQNNGV. This CDR3 has 18 amino acids. Trimming left V 2 bases short and J 8 bases short, with 25 bases between. The CDR3 loop is CASSLRAGISSPHHEQFF. In nucleotides, the CDR3 is TGTGCCAGCAGCTTAAGGGCAGGGATTTCTAGCCCTCACCATGAGCAGTTCTTC.

The chain combines TRBV11-2 with TRBJ1-6; D is unresolved. From germline, CDR1 is SGHAT and CDR2 FQNNGV. There are 14 residues in the CDR3. Trimming left V 5 bases short and J 10 bases short, with 15 bases between. CDR3 bases: TGTGCCAGCAGCGCCCCCCGCACTGGGTCACCCCTCCACTTT. Amino acid sequence: CASSAPRTGSPLHF.

The chain has TRBV7-2 and TRBJ1-4; D uncertain. CDR3 size: 16 residues. The V gene's germline CDR1 is SGHTA and CDR2 FQGNSA. Trimming cost V 5 bases and J 3 bases, with 16 bases left between them. DNA for the CDR3: TGTGCCAGCAGCCTAGGGATTTTCAACCCTAATGAAAAACTGTTTTTT. Encoded protein: CASSLGIFNPNEKLFF.

CDR3 in DNA: TGTGCCAGCAGCCCCAGGCAGGGGGAGCAGTTCTTC. It encodes CASSPRQGEQFF. This sequence joins TRBV27 and TRBJ2-1; D is perhaps TRBD1 (6 bases). V shed 6 bases and J shed 10 bases, with 13 bases lying between them. The CDR3 contains 12 residues. Germline-derived CDR1 and CDR2 are MNHEY and SMNVEV (reference sequence).

This sequence joins TRBV7-9 and TRBJ2-1; 9 bases match TRBD1. The trim removed 3 bases at V and 3 bases at J, leaving 3 bases unmatched. This CDR3 contains 15 residues. Germline values: CDR1 SEHNR, CDR2 FQNEAQ (reference sequence). The CDR3 loop is CASSLTGGLYNEQFF. The CDR3 DNA follows: TGTGCCAGCAGCTTGACAGGGGGACTCTACAATGAGCAGTTCTTC.

Worth noting for this clone: A read error may produce the germline difference seen at one junction end. The chain couples TRBV14 to TRBJ2-7; unclear D gene. The CDR3 has 14 residues. CDR1 is SGHDN and CDR2 is FVKESK in the germline V gene. The CDR3 DNA is TGTGCCAGCTTGATGGGGATCGCCTCCCACGAGCAGTACTTC. As protein: CASLMGIASHEQYF.

The CDR3 reads CASSPAASKYGYTF. The CDR3 bases are TGTGCCAGCAGCCCGGCGGCCAGCAAATATGGCTACACCTTC. V usage is TRBV11-2 and J usage is TRBJ1-2; D unclear. Trimming removed 5 bases at V and 5 bases at J, with 15 bases between. Germline V gene data show CDR1 as SGHAT and CDR2 as FQNNGV. The CDR3 is 14 amino acids. The whole variable domain, filled in from reference TRBV11-2 and TRBJ1-2, reads EAGVAQSPRYKIIEKRQSVAFWCNPISGHATLYWYQQILGQGPKLLIQFQNNGVVDDSQLPKDRFSAERLKGVDSTLKIQPAKLEDSAVYLCASSPAASKYGYTFGSGTRLTVV.

On this clone itself: Other DNA sequences in the sample encode the same CDR3. This chain joins TRBV5-1 and TRBJ2-7, with 10 nucleotides matching TRBD2. The V segment lost 0 bases and the J segment 2 bases; nucleotides outside the gene matches: 2. Germline V gene data show CDR1 as SGHRS and CDR2 as YFSETQ. The CDR3 extends over 15 amino acids. The CDR3, as DNA: TGCGCCAGCAGCTTGGGGACTAGCGGAGCCTACGAGCAGTACTTC. Its translation: CASSLGTSGAYEQYF.

In the case of this clone: Other DNA sequences within the sample encode an identical CDR3. The chain combines TRBV7-9 with TRBJ1-1, with D possibly TRBD1 on 5 matching bases. The germline gives CDR1 SEHNR, CDR2 FQNEAQ (reference sequence). This CDR3 spans 14 amino acids. V was cut by 1 base and J by 5 bases, with 11 bases left in between. The CDR3 here is CASSLVLGDTEAFF. CDR3 in DNA: TGTGCCAGCAGCTTAGTATTGGGGGATACTGAAGCTTTCTTT.

Regarding this clone: This CDR3 is also generated by other DNA sequences in the sample. The chain combines TRBV28 with TRBJ1-1; no clear D. There are 13 residues in the CDR3. Trimming left V 5 bases short and J 2 bases short, with 9 bases between. Germline V gene lookup returns CDR1 MDHEN and CDR2 SYDVKM. DNA for the CDR3: TGTGCCAGCAGTCTCACAGCTAACACTGAAGCTTTCTTT. This gives the protein CASSLTANTEAFF.

This sequence joins TRBV30 and TRBJ2-5; possible D gene TRBD1, 5 bases. Germline-derived CDR1 and CDR2 are GTSNPN and SVGIG (reference sequence). The CDR3 runs 19 residues. Trimming left V 1 base short and J 0 bases short, with 24 bases between. The CDR3 loop reads CAWSEFASRQGWYQETQYF. The DNA of the CDR3 is TGTGCCTGGAGTGAGTTTGCCAGTAGGCAGGGCTGGTACCAAGAGACCCAGTACTTC.

Points on this clone: Other DNA sequences in this specimen translate into the identical CDR3. The rearrangement joins TRBV27 to TRBJ1-4; D not certain. Trimming cost V 2 bases and J 5 bases, with 9 bases left between them. CDR3 size: 14 residues. Germline assignment: CDR1 MNHEY and CDR2 SMNVEV (reference sequence). Here the CDR3 DNA reads TGTGCCAGCAGTTTAGGTGGCGCCAATGAAAAACTGTTTTTT. Its translation: CASSLGGANEKLFF. Using reference TRBV27 and TRBJ1-4 for the parts outside the CDR3, the full variable domain is EAQVTQNPRYLITVTGKKLTVTCSQNMNHEYMSWYRQDPGLGLRQIYYSMNVEVTDKGDVPEGYKVSRKEKRNFPLILESPSPNQTSLYFCASSLGGANEKLFFGSGTQLSVL.

The chain joins TRBV5-6 to TRBJ2-7; TRBD1 matches at 8 bases. After removal of 3 bases from V and 9 bases from J, the junction contained 5 bases not matched to a gene. The CDR3 sequence is 12 residues long. CDR1 and CDR2 (germline): SGHDT, YYEEEE. CDR3 protein: CASSSTGDGQYF. In nucleotides, the CDR3 is TGTGCCAGCAGCTCGACAGGGGATGGGCAGTACTTC.